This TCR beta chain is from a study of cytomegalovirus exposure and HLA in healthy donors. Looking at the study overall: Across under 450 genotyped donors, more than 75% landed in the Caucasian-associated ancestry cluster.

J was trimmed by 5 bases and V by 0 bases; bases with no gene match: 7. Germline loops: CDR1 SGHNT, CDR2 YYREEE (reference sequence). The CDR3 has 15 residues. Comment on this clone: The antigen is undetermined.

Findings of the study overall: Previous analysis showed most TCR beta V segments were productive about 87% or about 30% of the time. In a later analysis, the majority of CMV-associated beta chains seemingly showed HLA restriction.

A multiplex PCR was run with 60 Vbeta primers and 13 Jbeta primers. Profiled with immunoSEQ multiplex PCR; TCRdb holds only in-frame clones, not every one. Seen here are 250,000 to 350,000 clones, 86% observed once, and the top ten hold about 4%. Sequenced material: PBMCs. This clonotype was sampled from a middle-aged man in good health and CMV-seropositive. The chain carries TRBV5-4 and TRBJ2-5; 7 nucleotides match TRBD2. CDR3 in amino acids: CASSLARAGDETQYF. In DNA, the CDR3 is TGTGCCAGCAGCTTGGCCCGGGCGGGAGACGAGACCCAGTACTTC.